Presented here are 27 T cell receptor beta chains from one specimen sequenced in a study of CD8+CD57+ T cells in acquired aplastic anemia (dated by TCRdb to 2016 to 2019). TCRdb lists the instrument as Illumina HiSeq 2000. Genomic DNA was used as template for profiling of TCR beta VDJ combinations and CDR3 sequences. TCRdb reprocessing: public reads trimmed at Q25 with fastp, clones called with MiXCR, in-frame beta chains kept. Here each entry gathers all rows of one CDR3 protein and keeps the most common genes and DNA. Present in this sample are about 200,000 distinct CDR3 sequences, about half of which were seen just once. The ten largest clones capture about 20% of the sample. Expansion of CD8+CD57+ cells had been shown by flow cytometry in the patients chosen for sequencing. Sequenced sample: sorted CD4+, CD8+, or CD8+CD57+ T cells (not recorded which) from PBMCs. These TCRs come from a human donor with aplastic anemia.

The genes are TRBV7-8 and TRBJ2-3; TRBD1 matches at 11 bases. The germline gives CDR1 SGHVS, CDR2 FQNEAQ. The V segment lost 8 bases and the J segment 6 bases; nucleotides outside the gene matches: 1. The CDR3 has 12 residues. CDR3 protein: CASGTGGDTQYF. CDR3 bases: TGTGCCAGCGGGACAGGGGGTGATACGCAGTATTTT.

This clonotype was observed at least ten times. The chain recombines TRBV19 with TRBJ1-1; the D is unclear. Trimming removed 5 bases at V and 3 bases at J, with 10 bases between. Germline assignment: CDR1 LNHDA and CDR2 SQIVND (reference sequence). The CDR3 runs to 13 residues. The CDR3 spells CASSVLRDTEAFF. CDR3 bases: TGTGCCAGTAGTGTGCTGAGAGACACTGAAGCTTTCTTT.

This clonotype was detected once. The chain recombines TRBV19 with TRBJ2-1, with D perhaps being TRBD1 or TRBD2 (5 bases each). Germline V gene lookup returns CDR1 LNHDA and CDR2 SQIVND (reference sequence). The V end was cut by 2 bases, the J end by 3 bases, with 14 bases between. The CDR3 runs to 16 residues. The CDR3 DNA reads as TGTGCCAGTAGTATATCCATCGGGACCAGCTACAATGAGCAGTTCTTC. Its translation: CASSISIGTSYNEQFF.

The rearrangement uses TRBV20-1 and TRBJ2-3, with 7 bases aligning to TRBD1. V was clipped by 7 bases and J by 3 bases; unmatched bases: 7. The length of the CDR3 is 13 residues. The germline V gene encodes CDR1 DFQATT and CDR2 SNEGSKA (reference sequence). CDR3 protein: CSVRQGGTDTQYF. The CDR3 nucleotides are TGCAGTGTCCGACAGGGCGGAACAGATACGCAGTATTTT.

This clonotype appeared many times. The rearrangement uses TRBV20-1 and TRBJ1-1, with 8 nucleotides matching TRBD1. Germline CDR1 and CDR2: DFQATT and SNEGSKA (reference sequence). This CDR3 is 15 amino acids long. The J segment lost 3 bases and the V segment lost 2 bases, leaving 8 bases of the junction unmatched. For the CDR3, the DNA is TGCAGTGCTAGACCACCGACAGGGGCGGACACTGAAGCTTTCTTT. Residues: CSARPPTGADTEAFF.

The V call is TRBV15, the J call TRBJ1-2, with D unresolved. Germline V gives CDR1 LNHNV, CDR2 YYDKDF (reference sequence). Trimming shortened V by 0 bases and J by 2 bases, and 7 bases separated the two germline ends. This CDR3 has 14 residues. The CDR3 reads CATSRDVRNYGYTF. The CDR3 nucleotides are TGTGCCACCAGCAGAGATGTACGAAACTATGGCTACACCTTC.

The chain recombines TRBV7-8 with TRBJ1-5; no reliable D call. The germline V gene encodes CDR1 SGHVS and CDR2 FQNEAQ. This CDR3 region has 14 residues. Between the trimmed V and J ends, which lost 6 bases and 2 bases, there was a span of 11 bases. The CDR3 is CASSFRRGNQPQHF. The CDR3 coding sequence is TGTGCCAGCAGTTTTCGGCGGGGCAATCAGCCCCAGCATTTT.

About this clonotype: Just one base apart from a much larger clone, this may be a read error. Because it lacks the conserved phenylalanine or tryptophan at the end, this CDR3 is likely a read error. The chain uses TRBV5-1 and TRBJ2-2, with D unresolved. The ends were cut back, 5 bases at V and 6 bases at J, with 17 bases in the middle. CDR1 is SGHRS and CDR2 is YFSETQ in the germline V gene. The CDR3 contains 15 residues. CDR3 DNA: TGCGCCAGCAGTCCCACTGGCGTAGGACCCGGGGAGCTGTTTCTT. This encodes CASSPTGVGPGELFL.

The rearrangement links TRBV19 to TRBJ1-6; 8 positions match TRBD1. The V gene's germline CDR1 is LNHDA and CDR2 SQIVND (reference sequence). V lost 5 bases to trimming and J lost 8 bases; unmatched junction nucleotides: 5. CDR3 length equals 14 residues. CDR3 sequence: CASSPTGVDSPLHF. The DNA of the CDR3 is TGTGCCAGTAGTCCGACAGGGGTTGATTCACCCCTCCACTTT.

The rearrangement links TRBV7-2 to TRBJ2-2; tentative D call: TRBD2 (6 bases). Trimming took 5 bases from V and 1 from J, leaving 11 bases between them. Looked up from germline, CDR1 is SGHTA and CDR2 is FQGNSA. CDR3 length: 15 amino acids. CDR3 region: CASSQGRGNTGELFF. The DNA for the CDR3 is TGTGCCAGCAGCCAAGGGCGGGGGAACACCGGGGAGCTGTTTTTT.

V gene TRBV29-1 combines with J gene TRBJ1-1, with D possibly being TRBD1 (5 bases). The CDR3 covers 12 residues. V lost 7 bases and J lost 4, with 13 bases in between. The germline V gene has CDR1 SQVTM and CDR2 ANQGSEA. CDR3 sequence (DNA): TGCAGCGCCAGTAACCAGGGCACTGAAGCTTTCTTT. This gives the protein CSASNQGTEAFF.

The chain is built from TRBV9 and TRBJ1-6, with 7 bases that match TRBD1. Germline V gives CDR1 SGDLS, CDR2 YYNGEE. V trimming: 0 bases; J trimming: 7 bases; junction bases outside the gene matches: 7. This CDR3 region has 16 residues. The CDR3 here is CASSVAMDRMNSPLHF. The CDR3 DNA sequence: TGTGCCAGCAGCGTAGCAATGGACAGGATGAATTCACCCCTCCACTTT.

V is TRBV20-1 and J is TRBJ2-5; 9 positions agree with TRBD2. J gave up 4 bases and V 2 bases, and 11 bases lay outside the gene matches. CDR3 length: 16 residues. CDR1 is DFQATT and CDR2 is SNEGSKA in the germline V gene (reference sequence). CDR3 protein: CSARRDGGGGRETQYF. The CDR3 bases are TGCAGTGCTAGAAGGGACGGCGGGGGGGGCCGAGAGACCCAGTACTTC.

This clonotype was observed many times. The CDR3 loop is CAISDQGYSGNTIYF. The CDR3 nucleotides read TGTGCCATCAGTGATCAAGGATACTCTGGAAACACCATATATTTT. V gene TRBV10-3 combines with J gene TRBJ1-3; D is unresolved. The length of the CDR3 is 15 residues. V lost 3 bases and J 0 bases, leaving 9 bases between the germline ends. CDR1 is ENHRY, CDR2 SYGVKD, per germline.

The rearrangement links TRBV5-8 to TRBJ1-5; D is unclear. With 2 bases removed from V and 2 bases from J, the gap between germline ends came to 11 bases. There are 15 residues in the CDR3. From germline, CDR1 is SGHTS and CDR2 YDEGEE. The CDR3 DNA reads TGTGCCAGCAGCTTTGGGGATTGGGGCAATCAGCCCCAGCATTTT. Amino acids: CASSFGDWGNQPQHF.

J is TRBJ1-4 and V is TRBV10-3; D possibly corresponds to TRBD1 (6 bases). V was pared by 0 bases and J by 5 bases, with 10 bases between. Germline lookup yields CDR1 ENHRY and CDR2 SYGVKD. This CDR3 contains 15 residues. The CDR3 here is CAISESDRPNEKLFF. The DNA of the CDR3 is TGTGCCATCAGTGAGTCCGACAGGCCGAATGAAAAACTGTTTTTT.

This clonotype was picked up many times. The chain uses TRBV19 and TRBJ2-6; D perhaps matches TRBD2 (6 bases). The CDR3 spans 17 residues. Per germline, CDR1 LNHDA and CDR2 SQIVND (reference sequence). The V end was cut by 3 bases, the J end by 4 bases, with 16 bases between. Here the CDR3 DNA reads TGTGCCAGTAGTATCTACTCGGAGGGTACCGGGGCCAACGTCCTGACTTTC. Protein: CASSIYSEGTGANVLTF.

In this sample, this clonotype turned up a few times. The rearrangement links TRBV12-3 or TRBV12-4 to TRBJ2-1; D might be TRBD1 (6 bases). V was clipped by 5 bases and J by 5 bases, with 10 bases between them. The CDR3 length is 13 residues. The CDR3 nucleotides are TGTGCCAGCAGTCGGGACATAGACAATGAGCAGTTCTTC. Translated: CASSRDIDNEQFF.

About this clonotype: One end of the junction does not line up with germline, which may come from a read error. This chain connects TRBV10-3 to TRBJ1-6, with 7 bases identical to TRBD1. CDR1 ENHRY and CDR2 SYGVKD come from the germline V gene. There are 15 residues in the CDR3. This chain's CDR3 is CAISEGTAKNSPPHF. The CDR3 coding sequence is TGTGCCATCAGTGAAGGGACAGCGAAGAATTCACCCCCCCACTTT.

V and J are TRBV11-2 and TRBJ1-6; D is unclear. The CDR3 sequence is 13 residues long. Trimming left V 5 bases short and J 9 bases short, with 11 bases between. Germline values: CDR1 SGHAT, CDR2 FQNNGV. Here the CDR3 DNA reads TGTGCCAGCAGCGTAGGGCCCCCTTCACCCCTCCACTTT. This gives the protein CASSVGPPSPLHF.

This rearrangement joins TRBV10-3 to TRBJ1-2; a possible D gene is TRBD1 (6 bases). The ends were cut back, 2 bases at V and 2 bases at J, with 12 bases in the middle. This CDR3 spans 15 amino acids. CDR1 and CDR2 from the germline V gene are ENHRY and SYGVKD. The CDR3 protein is CAISEAVGQNYGYTF. CDR3 nucleotides: TGTGCCATCAGTGAGGCCGTAGGACAGAACTATGGCTACACCTTC.

The rearrangement uses TRBV6-1 and TRBJ1-1, with unresolved D. This CDR3 is built from 12 residues. Germline CDR1 is MNHNS and CDR2 is SASEGT. The V and J ends lost 5 bases and 3 bases respectively, with 7 bases between them. The CDR3 coding sequence is TGTGCCAGCAGTACCCCCGACACTGAAGCTTTCTTT. Protein sequence: CASSTPDTEAFF.

This clonotype has only one observation. At one boundary the junction diverges from the germline segment, which might be a read error. V usage is TRBV5-1 and J usage is TRBJ1-5; D remains ambiguous. This CDR3 is 13 amino acids long. Germline V gene sequence: CDR1 SGHRS, CDR2 YFSETQ. The CDR3 spells CASSSPSVSYEHF. The CDR3 bases are TGTGCCAGCAGCTCGCCTAGTGTATCCTACGAGCATTTT. Filled out from reference TRBV5-1 and TRBJ1-5, the complete variable domain reads KAGVTQTPRYLIKTRGQQVTLSCSPISGHRSVSWYQQTPGQGLQFLFEYFSETQRNKGNFPGRFSGRQFSNSRSEMNVSTLELGDSALYLCASSSPSVSYEHFGDGTRLSIL.

This clonotype was seen repeatedly, ten times or more. The genes are TRBV6-4 and TRBJ1-1, with TRBD1 as a possible D gene (6 bases). The CDR3 has 15 amino acids. Germline V gene lookup returns CDR1 MRHNA and CDR2 SNTAGT. V shed 0 bases and J shed 10 bases, with 18 bases lying between them. The DNA of the CDR3 is TGTGCCAGCAGTGACTCGGTGGGGGGCGCCGTCAGAGCTTTCTTT. Protein sequence: CASSDSVGGAVRAFF.

This clonotype came up a few times. The rearrangement links TRBV20-1 to TRBJ2-7; 7 nucleotides agree with TRBD2. Losses at the gene ends were 4 bases for V and 7 bases for J; bases not matched to a gene: 10. The germline CDR1 and CDR2 sequences are DFQATT and SNEGSKA (reference sequence). There are 13 residues in the CDR3. The CDR3 nucleotides read TGCAGTGCTATTTCTTTGGGGGGGGAAGAGCAGTACTTC. Encoded protein: CSAISLGGEEQYF.

This clonotype was picked up many times. The chain combines TRBV19 with TRBJ1-2; 7 bases line up with TRBD1. This CDR3 region has 14 residues. V was clipped by 9 bases and J by 6 bases; unmatched bases: 13. CDR1 and CDR2 (germline): LNHDA, SQIVND (reference sequence). The CDR3 region has the DNA TGTGCCAGCGGGGACAGCCTCCCTATTAATGGCTACACCTTC. Translated, it gives CASGDSLPINGYTF. The full variable domain, with the rest looked up from reference TRBV19 and TRBJ1-2, is DGGITQSPKYLFRKEGQNVTLSCEQNLNHDAMYWYRQDPGQGLRLIYYSQIVNDFQKGDIAEGYSVSREKKESFPLTVTSAQKNPTAFYLCASGDSLPINGYTFGSGTRLTVV.

The V gene is TRBV29-1, the J gene TRBJ1-2; tentative D call: TRBD1 (5 bases). Looked up from germline, CDR1 is SQVTM and CDR2 is ANQGSEA. This CDR3 is 13 amino acids long. V lost 6 bases to trimming and J lost 6 bases, with 17 bases between them. In DNA form, the CDR3 reads TGCAGCGTCTCATCGGTTCAGGGAGATGGCTACACCTTC. Its protein is CSVSSVQGDGYTF.